The next 22 T cell receptor beta chains were all read from a single sample in a study of beta chain features in type 1 diabetes. Expressed TCRB transcripts were sequenced because the entire RNA isolate underwent reverse transcription. Data came from immunoSEQ multiplex PCR; TCRdb stores just in-frame clones and leaves some out. The sample has a few hundred thousand clones, approximately 30% seen once. Input material: naive CD4+ T cells from blood. The receptors derive from a man in his late teens or twenties in good health.

The sample holds a few counts of this clone. The chain links TRBV7-9 to TRBJ2-3, with no clear D. This CDR3 spans 13 amino acids. Trimming cost V 1 base and J 8 bases, with 10 bases left between them. CDR1 is SEHNR and CDR2 is FQNEAQ in the germline V gene (reference sequence). For the CDR3, the DNA is TGTGCCAGCAGCTTAGTGTCTCAAGCTACGCAGTATTTT. This codes for CASSLVSQATQYF. Filled out from reference TRBV7-9 and TRBJ2-3, the complete variable domain reads DTGVSQNPRHKITKRGQNVTFRCDPISEHNRLYWYRQTLGQGPEFLTYFQNEAQLEKSRLLSDRFSAERPKGSFSTLEIQRTEQGDSAMYLCASSLVSQATQYFGPGTRLTVL.

The table lists this clone with a few counts. An end of the junction differs from the germline gene, which may be a read error. The chain has TRBV7-7 and TRBJ2-3; TRBD2 aligns across 10 bases. CDR1 and CDR2 from the germline V gene are SSHAT and FNYEAQ (reference sequence). The CDR3 is 17 residues long. The CDR3 coding sequence is TGTGCTAGCAGCTTAGAGCCAGCGGGAGGGCCTGGAGATACGCAGTATTTT. The encoded protein is CASSLEPAGGPGDTQYF. The full variable domain, with the rest looked up from reference TRBV7-7 and TRBJ2-3, is GAGVSQSPRYKVTKRGQDVTLRCDPISSHATLYWYQQALGQGPEFLTYFNYEAQPDKSGLPSDRFSAERPEGSISTLTIQRTEQRDSAMYRCASSLEPAGGPGDTQYFGPGTRLTVL.

The V gene is TRBV5-6, the J gene TRBJ1-2; 7 bases are a match to TRBD1. The V gene's germline CDR1 is SGHDT and CDR2 YYEEEE. The CDR3 runs to 13 residues. With 4 bases clipped from V and 8 bases from J, the junction kept 8 bases outside the gene matches. The DNA for the CDR3 is TGTGCCAGCAGCCAGGACAGGTTCACCGGCTACACCTTC. Protein sequence: CASSQDRFTGYTF.

The chain joins TRBV5-1 to TRBJ2-3; 8 bases are a match to TRBD1. The CDR3 sequence is 14 residues long. Per the germline V gene, CDR1 is SGHRS and CDR2 is YFSETQ. J lost 4 bases, V lost 6 bases, and 7 bases had no gene match. The CDR3 loop reads CASNRGSWADTQYF. The CDR3 DNA follows: TGCGCCAGCAACAGGGGGTCATGGGCAGATACGCAGTATTTT.

The chain recombines TRBV20-1 with TRBJ2-1; D not certain. Trimming took off 3 bases at V and 6 bases at J, with 0 bases between the two ends. The CDR3 has 9 amino acids. Germline V gene data show CDR1 as DFQATT and CDR2 as SNEGSKA (reference sequence). The CDR3 spells CSASNEQFF. The CDR3 bases are TGCAGTGCTAGCAATGAGCAGTTCTTC.

The V gene is TRBV5-1, the J gene TRBJ2-3; 11 bases align to TRBD2. V gave up 0 bases and J gave up 6 bases; unmatched junction bases: 3. Germline V gene lookup returns CDR1 SGHRS and CDR2 YFSETQ. CDR3 length: 15 amino acids. CDR3 loop: CASSLEGTSGDTQYF. CDR3 in DNA: TGCGCCAGCAGCTTGGAAGGGACTAGCGGTGATACGCAGTATTTT. Complete variable domain (other parts from reference TRBV5-1 and TRBJ2-3): KAGVTQTPRYLIKTRGQQVTLSCSPISGHRSVSWYQQTPGQGLQFLFEYFSETQRNKGNFPGRFSGRQFSNSRSEMNVSTLELGDSALYLCASSLEGTSGDTQYFGPGTRLTVL.

The J gene is TRBJ1-4, the V gene TRBV29-1, with D tentatively TRBD1 (5 bases). Trimming took 6 bases from V and 8 from J, leaving 16 bases between them. Per the germline V gene, CDR1 is SQVTM and CDR2 is ANQGSEA. This CDR3 spans 13 amino acids. The CDR3 DNA reads TGCAGCGTCCACTACGGGGGAAGGGAAAAACTGTTTTTT. This translates into CSVHYGGREKLFF.

The rearrangement uses TRBV29-1 and TRBJ2-3; perhaps TRBD2 as D (6 bases). Trimming stripped 4 bases from V and 4 bases from J, with 15 bases between. Germline V lookup: CDR1 SQVTM, CDR2 ANQGSEA. This CDR3 is built from 14 residues. As DNA, the CDR3 is TGCAGCGTTGGCGGCGGGAAGGGCGCAGATACGCAGTATTTT. It is translated as CSVGGGKGADTQYF.

This clone was seen at least ten times. Other nucleotide sequences in the sample specify the same CDR3. The J gene is TRBJ2-7, the V gene TRBV29-1, with D perhaps matching TRBD1 (6 bases). Germline assignment: CDR1 SQVTM and CDR2 ANQGSEA. This CDR3 has 11 residues. V was trimmed by 6 bases and J by 3 bases, leaving 9 bases between them. CDR3 amino acids: CSVRTVYEQYF. CDR3 sequence (DNA): TGCAGCGTGCGGACAGTCTACGAGCAGTACTTC.

The chain links TRBV11-3 to TRBJ2-3; 15 nucleotides agree with TRBD2. V gave up 5 bases and J gave up 7 bases; unmatched junction bases: 7. This CDR3 spans 16 amino acids. The germline V gene encodes CDR1 SGHNT and CDR2 YENEEA. The CDR3 loop reads CASSQGLAGGENTQYF. The CDR3, as DNA: TGTGCCAGCAGCCAAGGACTAGCGGGAGGGGAAAATACGCAGTATTTT.

This clone has just one count. The CDR3 DNA follows: TGTGCCACCAGCAGAGATCTAGGGGGGAACACTGAAGCTTTCTTT. It yields the protein CATSRDLGGNTEAFF. This chain connects TRBV15 to TRBJ1-1, with D maybe TRBD1 (6 bases). V was cut by 0 bases and J by 1 base, with 9 bases left in between. The length of the CDR3 is 15 residues. Looked up from germline, CDR1 is LNHNV and CDR2 is YYDKDF (reference sequence).

This sequence joins TRBV2 and TRBJ2-1, with D possibly matching TRBD1 (6 bases). The CDR3 extends over 14 amino acids. V was shortened by 3 bases and J by 6 bases, with 12 bases between the two germline ends. Germline V gives CDR1 SNHLY, CDR2 FYNNEI. The CDR3 region is CASSDFDRLNEQFF. The CDR3 nucleotides read TGTGCCAGCAGTGATTTTGACAGGCTCAATGAGCAGTTCTTC.

This sequence joins TRBV4-1 and TRBJ1-5; D is unresolved. Trimming removed 1 base from V and 0 bases from J, with 4 bases in between. CDR1 MGHRA and CDR2 YSYEKL come from the germline V gene. This CDR3 region has 14 residues. The CDR3 region is CASSQAYSNQPQHF. The CDR3 DNA follows: TGCGCCAGCAGCCAAGCATATAGCAATCAGCCCCAGCATTTT.

The chain's CDR3 is CASSQAGGLGSDTQYF. The CDR3 coding sequence is TGTGCCAGCAGCCAAGCTGGCGGGCTTGGCTCAGATACGCAGTATTTT. The V call is TRBV7-7, the J call TRBJ2-3; TRBD2 is a possible D gene (5 bases). CDR1 SSHAT and CDR2 FNYEAQ come from the germline V gene (reference sequence). This CDR3 has 16 amino acids. The V end lost 5 bases, the J end lost 4 bases, and 19 bases lay between the germline ends.

This clone was observed a handful of times. The chain joins TRBV7-2 to TRBJ2-1, with TRBD2 identical over 7 bases. CDR3 length equals 13 residues. V shed 3 bases, J shed 8 bases, and the junction held 4 bases outside the gene matches. Germline CDR1 SGHTA, CDR2 FQGNSA. CDR3 in DNA: TGTGCCAGCAGCTTGGGCGGGAGCTATGAGCAGTTCTTC. Protein: CASSLGGSYEQFF.

This clone was counted a single time. Additional DNA sequences in this sample encode the identical CDR3. The gene calls are TRBV18 and TRBJ2-7; D gene uncertain. Germline CDR1 reads KGHSH; CDR2 reads LQKENI. Trimming pared 6 bases from V and 2 bases from J, leaving 5 bases between. The CDR3 loop spans 11 amino acids. The CDR3 reads CASSPAYEQYF. The CDR3 DNA follows: TGTGCCAGCTCCCCAGCCTACGAGCAGTACTTC.

This chain links TRBV4-2 with TRBJ2-1, with 7 bases aligning to TRBD2. The germline V gene has CDR1 LGHNA and CDR2 YNFKEQ. After removal of 1 base from V and 4 bases from J, the junction contained 4 bases not matched to a gene. The CDR3 loop spans 15 amino acids. CDR3 coding DNA: TGTGCCAGCAGCCAAGTTGCGGGAGTTTACAATGAGCAGTTCTTC. This sequence encodes CASSQVAGVYNEQFF.

The chain recombines TRBV7-2 with TRBJ2-1; D might be TRBD2 (7 bases). V lost 5 bases, J lost 4 bases, and 15 bases lay in between. Looked up from germline, CDR1 is SGHTA and CDR2 is FQGNSA. This CDR3 region has 15 residues. CDR3 amino acids: CASSRGGGLYNEQFF. The CDR3 DNA reads TGTGCCAGCAGCAGGGGGGGTGGACTTTACAATGAGCAGTTCTTC.

The J gene is TRBJ2-1, the V gene TRBV13, with 11 bases matching TRBD1. Trimming removed 5 bases from V and 8 bases from J; junction bases left unmatched: 14. The CDR3 has 17 residues. Germline CDR1 and CDR2: PRHDT and FYEKMQ (reference sequence). The CDR3 DNA reads TGTGCCAGCAGCCTTGGACAGGGGGCGAATTTAATCTATGAGCAGTTCTTC. Its protein product is CASSLGQGANLIYEQFF.

This clone came up a few times. One end of the junction is discordant with germline, which a read error may explain. The J gene is TRBJ2-5, the V gene TRBV7-7; 7 bases match TRBD2. The CDR3 runs 13 residues. Germline V gene lookup returns CDR1 SSHAT and CDR2 FNYEAQ (reference sequence). The DNA of the CDR3 is TGTGCTAGCAGCTTATGGACTAGAGAGACCCAGTACTTC. It translates to CASSLWTRETQYF.

The sample holds a few counts of this clone. The J gene is TRBJ2-7, the V gene TRBV2; 9 bases match TRBD2. The CDR3 spans 15 residues. Germline values: CDR1 SNHLY, CDR2 FYNNEI. Trimming cost V 2 bases and J 4 bases; bases outside gene matches: 6. As DNA, the CDR3 is TGTGCCAGCAGTGAAAACCTAGCGGGAAGATACGAGCAGTACTTC. Translated: CASSENLAGRYEQYF.

This clone has a handful of counts. Other DNA sequences in the same sample also yield this CDR3. The chain combines TRBV18 with TRBJ2-1; 7 positions match TRBD1. In germline, CDR1 is KGHSH, CDR2 LQKENI. V lost 3 bases and J lost 4; bases outside the gene matches: 0. CDR3 length: 13 amino acids. The CDR3 loop reads CASSPGQYNEQFF. Here the CDR3 DNA reads TGTGCCAGCTCACCGGGACAGTACAATGAGCAGTTCTTC.